The rows below give T cell receptor beta chains drawn from one sample of a study of graft-versus-host responses after intestinal transplantation. Only in-frame clones appear in the TCRdb table, and some are missing; sequencing was by immunoSEQ multiplex PCR. Of roughly 100,000 clones detected, over 85% appear once; the ten largest clones hold more than 0.9%. These TCRs' antigens remain unknown. The material was unstimulated CD8+ T cells sorted from spleen or lymph node cells, obtained before intestinal transplant. Receptors were obtained from a human donor who received an intestinal transplant. CDR3s include the opening cysteine and the closing phenylalanine or tryptophan. D genes are given only for firm matches. A row's size may be missing; if present it is once, few, many or a size class.

>TRBJ1-1|NA|TRBV4-1|NA
TGCGCCAGCAGCCAAGCCGTTGAGGGAACTGAAGCTTTCTTT
CASSQAVEGTEAFF
>TRBJ2-5|NA|TRBV7-6|NA
TGTGCCAGCAGCTTAGATCGCGATATCCAAGAGACCCAGTACTTC
CASSLDRDIQETQYF
>TRBJ1-1|NA|TRBV7-9|NA
TGTGCCAGCTCAGAGCCCCTATCCATGGCCATGAACACTGAAGCTTTCTTT
CASSEPLSMAMNTEAFF
>TRBJ2-5|TRBD1|TRBV7-2|NA
TGTGCCAGCAGCTTTAGGCACCCGGGACAGGGGGGGGAGACCCAGTACTTC
CASSFRHPGQGGETQYF
>TRBJ2-5|TRBD1|TRBV18|NA
TGTGCCAGCTCACCCTACACCCGCAGGACAGGGGAACAAGAGACCCAGTACTTC
CASSPYTRRTGEQETQYF
>TRBJ2-3|NA|TRBV28|NA
TGTGCCAGCAGTCCTACTACAGATACGCAGTATTTT
CASSPTTDTQYF
>TRBJ2-3|TRBD1|TRBV27|once
TGTGCCAGCAGCCTTACAGGGGGGAGCACAGATACGCAGTATTTT
CASSLTGGSTDTQYF
>TRBJ2-7|NA|TRBV28|NA
TGTGCCAGCAGTACAGGCGGAGAGCAGTACTTC
CASSTGGEQYF
>TRBJ2-3|NA|TRBV6-1|NA
TGTGCCAGCAGTGGACCCCCTGGGGGACCCAGCACAGATACGCAGTATTTT
CASSGPPGGPSTDTQYF
>TRBJ2-2|TRBD1|TRBV10-3|NA
TGTGCCATCAGGGAACAGGGGGCCGGCGGGGAGCTGTTTTTT
CAIREQGAGGELFF
>TRBJ2-4|NA|TRBV21-1|NA
TGTGCCAGCAGCAAAGCGCTTAAACAGCTTCTAGCCAAAAACATTCAGTACTTC
CASSKALKQLLAKNIQYF
>TRBJ2-7|NA|TRBV9|NA
TGTGCCAGCAGCGTAGAATCACACTACGAGCAGTACTTC
CASSVESHYEQYF
>TRBJ2-2|TRBD1|TRBV14|NA
TGTGCCAGCAGCCAAGAGACAGGGGGTGTTGGGGAGCTGTTTTTT
CASSQETGGVGELFF
>TRBJ2-1|TRBD2|TRBV5-1|NA
TGCGCCAGCAGCCCGAGCGGGGGGGCGGGTGAGCAGTTCTTC
CASSPSGGAGEQFF
>TRBJ1-2|TRBD1|TRBV5-6|NA
TGTGCCAGCAGCTTTGGGACAGGAGATTTTAACTATGGCTACACCTTC
CASSFGTGDFNYGYTF
>TRBJ1-6|NA|TRBV11-2|NA
TGTGCCAGCAGCTCGGACGTCTCCTATAATTCACCCCTCCACTTT
CASSSDVSYNSPLHF
>TRBJ1-2|NA|TRBV12-5|NA
TGTGCTAGTGGTTTGTTGGGAAACTATGGCTACACCTTC
CASGLLGNYGYTF
>TRBJ1-1|NA|TRBV19|NA
TGTGCCAGTAGATTGGGAAACACTGAAGCTTTCTTT
CASRLGNTEAFF
>TRBJ1-5|NA|TRBV19|NA
TGTGCCAGTATCCCTCAGGGCTCGGCGAGAAATCAGCCCCAGCATTTT
CASIPQGSARNQPQHF
>TRBJ2-5|NA|TRBV29-1|NA
TGCAGCGTTGAAGGTTGGGGGGTTCAGACCCAGTACTTC
CSVEGWGVQTQYF
>TRBJ2-6|NA|TRBV6-1|NA
TGTGCCAGCAGTGAAAGCTCTGGGGCCAACGTCCTGACTTTC
CASSESSGANVLTF
>TRBJ2-2|NA|TRBV9|NA
TGTGCCAGCAGCCCAGGGTTCAACGCCGGGGAGCTGTTTTTT
CASSPGFNAGELFF
>TRBJ1-4|NA|TRBV5-1|NA
TGCGCCAGCAGACAGGGTAATGAAAAACTGTTTTTT
CASRQGNEKLFF
>TRBJ2-7|TRBD2|TRBV6-1|NA
TGTGCCAGCAGTGTTATGACTAGCGGGGACGAGCAGTACTTC
CASSVMTSGDEQYF
>TRBJ1-1|NA|TRBV29-1|once
TGCAGCGCCATGGACCTTATAGCTTTCTTT
CSAMDLIAFF
>TRBJ1-1|NA|TRBV5-8|NA
TGTGCCAGCATCCAGGGGTATTTT
CASIQGYF
>TRBJ2-7|NA|TRBV11-2|NA
TGTGCCAGCAGCTTACATAATAAGGATTACGAGCAGTACTTC
CASSLHNKDYEQYF
>TRBJ1-1|NA|TRBV7-3|NA
TGTGCCAGCAGCTTAAATGCGGGATTGAACACTGAAGCTTTCTTT
CASSLNAGLNTEAFF
>TRBJ2-1|NA|TRBV2|NA
TGTGCCAGCAGGGCGACCCTCGGTGGGGAGCAGTTCTTC
CASRATLGGEQFF
>TRBJ1-2|NA|TRBV2|NA
TGTGCCAGCAGTGAGGAGGACTACACCTTC
CASSEEDYTF
>TRBJ2-3|NA|TRBV7-9|NA
TGTGCCAGCAGCTTAGAGATGGCGGGGGCAGGCACAGATACGCAGTATTTT
CASSLEMAGAGTDTQYF
>TRBJ2-1|NA|TRBV6-1|NA
TGTGCCAGCAGTGAAAGAGACAGACGACCTTCCTACAATGAGCAGTTCTTC
CASSERDRRPSYNEQFF
>TRBJ2-7|NA|TRBV5-1|NA
TGCGCCAGCAGCCCGGAGTACCCCAACTACGAGCAGTACTTC
CASSPEYPNYEQYF
>TRBJ2-1|NA|TRBV4-1|NA
TGCGCCAGCAGCCAGGTTGGGGATGAGCAGTTCTTC
CASSQVGDEQFF
>TRBJ2-1|TRBD1|TRBV5-6|NA
TGTGCCAGCAGCGTCCGGGACAGGGTTTGGAATGAGCAGTTCTTC
CASSVRDRVWNEQFF
>TRBJ1-4|NA|TRBV19|NA
TGTGCCAGTAGTTGGACAGATAATGAAAAACTGTTTTTT
CASSWTDNEKLFF
>TRBJ2-7|TRBD1|TRBV5-1|NA
TGCGCCAGCAGCGAAACAGGGGCAATCTACGAGCAGTACTTC
CASSETGAIYEQYF
>TRBJ2-2|NA|TRBV19|NA
TGTGCCACTCCGGGAGATTTGACCGGGGAGCTGTTTTTT
CATPGDLTGELFF